The 20 T cell receptor beta chains below all came from one sample that was sequenced in a study of blood T cell repertoires in COVID-19. TCRdb's table, derived via immunoSEQ multiplex PCR, lists solely in-frame clones and lacks some. The data hold some 320,000 clones, with under 90% observed a single time. What was sequenced was peripheral blood. Source of these receptors: a woman aged 25 to 45 with COVID-19, enrolled during active disease.

This rearrangement joins TRBV24-1 to TRBJ2-2; tentatively, D is TRBD1 (6 bases). Germline assignment: CDR1 KGHDR and CDR2 SFDVKD. V was cut by 7 bases and J by 5 bases, with 13 bases left in between. This CDR3 has 14 residues. The CDR3: CATREGHWTGELFF. For the CDR3, the DNA is TGTGCCACCAGAGAGGGACACTGGACCGGGGAGCTGTTTTTT.

The CDR3 DNA sequence: TGTGCCAGTAGTCCCCATCTGAGCCCCAATCAGCCCCAGCATTTT. Translated, it gives CASSPHLSPNQPQHF. The V and J genes are TRBV19 and TRBJ1-5; D not resolved. The CDR3 contains 15 residues. Germline lookup yields CDR1 LNHDA and CDR2 SQIVND (reference sequence). Trimming cost V 5 bases and J 3 bases, with 14 bases left between them.

The chain uses TRBV2 and TRBJ2-1; D is unclear. V was shortened by 6 bases and J by 6 bases, with 15 bases between the two germline ends. The germline V gene encodes CDR1 SNHLY and CDR2 FYNNEI. The CDR3 consists of 14 residues. DNA of the CDR3: TGTGCCAGCAGGGCTTTAGTGAACAGCAATGAGCAGTTCTTC. Translation gives CASRALVNSNEQFF. Looking up the rest from reference TRBV2 and TRBJ2-1 gives the full variable domain: EPEVTQTPSHQVTQMGQEVILRCVPISNHLYFYWYRQILGQKVEFLVSFYNNEISEKSEIFDDQFSVERPDGSNFTLKIRSTKLEDSAMYFCASRALVNSNEQFFGPGTRLTVL.

The CDR3 protein is CASSDRLAGGRNEQFF. CDR3 bases: TGTGCCAGCAGTGACAGGCTAGCGGGGGGTCGCAATGAGCAGTTCTTC. The genes are TRBV6-1 and TRBJ2-1, with 11 bases lining up with TRBD2. CDR1 is MNHNS, CDR2 SASEGT, per germline. The length of the CDR3 is 16 residues. V shed 3 bases and J 6 bases; nucleotides not matched to a gene: 7.

This chain joins TRBV2 and TRBJ1-5; weak D call: TRBD1 (5 bases). Trimming removed 7 bases from V and 7 bases from J, with 17 bases in between. Germline V gives CDR1 SNHLY, CDR2 FYNNEI. The CDR3 spans 14 residues. CDR3 in amino acids: CASKGRMGGQPQHF. For the CDR3, the DNA is TGTGCCAGCAAGGGGCGGATGGGAGGGCAGCCCCAGCATTTT.

Concerning this clone itself: In the same sample, other DNA sequences code for this CDR3. The genes are TRBV6-5 and TRBJ1-2; tentatively, D is TRBD1 (5 bases). Germline V lookup: CDR1 MNHEY, CDR2 SVGAGI. The CDR3 covers 12 residues. Trimming stripped 5 bases from V and 4 bases from J, with 8 bases between. CDR3 DNA: TGTGCCAGCAGTCAGGGTCCCTATGGCTACACCTTC. Its protein is CASSQGPYGYTF.

The chain combines TRBV6-5 with TRBJ1-3; TRBD1 is a possible D gene (6 bases). Trimming removed 4 bases from V and 0 bases from J, with 10 bases in between. CDR3 length: 15 amino acids. Germline V gene sequence: CDR1 MNHEY, CDR2 SVGAGI. CDR3 protein: CASSFTGTSGNTIYF. The CDR3 DNA reads as TGTGCCAGCAGTTTTACAGGGACCTCTGGAAACACCATATATTTT.

Only one count was recorded for this clone. The J gene is TRBJ1-1, the V gene TRBV2; D may be TRBD1 (6 bases). The CDR3 has 13 amino acids. CDR1 is SNHLY and CDR2 is FYNNEI in the germline V gene. V lost 8 bases and J lost 6, with 16 bases in between. The CDR3 is CASGGVGGPEAFF. CDR3 DNA sequence: TGTGCCAGCGGGGGCGTTGGGGGACCTGAAGCTTTCTTT.

The J gene is TRBJ2-3, the V gene TRBV5-1; the D gene is possibly TRBD2 (5 bases). Trimming took 0 bases from V and 6 from J, leaving 11 bases between them. The CDR3 runs 14 residues. Germline lookup yields CDR1 SGHRS and CDR2 YFSETQ. For the CDR3, the DNA is TGCGCCAGCAGCTTGGATCCCGGCGGGGATACGCAGTATTTT. Its protein is CASSLDPGGDTQYF. Supplemented by reference TRBV5-1 and TRBJ2-3, the full variable domain reads KAGVTQTPRYLIKTRGQQVTLSCSPISGHRSVSWYQQTPGQGLQFLFEYFSETQRNKGNFPGRFSGRQFSNSRSEMNVSTLELGDSALYLCASSLDPGGDTQYFGPGTRLTVL.

This chain links TRBV6-5 with TRBJ2-5, with D tentatively TRBD2 (7 bases). Trimming pared 6 bases from V and 5 bases from J, leaving 16 bases between. Germline V gives CDR1 MNHEY, CDR2 SVGAGI. CDR3 length: 14 amino acids. The CDR3 loop reads CASSLAGAGETQYF. In DNA, the CDR3 is TGTGCCAGCAGCCTCGCGGGGGCGGGGGAGACCCAGTACTTC.

The genes are TRBV5-1 and TRBJ2-3; D not certain. The V end was cut by 1 base, the J end by 4 bases, with 10 bases between. Germline V gives CDR1 SGHRS, CDR2 YFSETQ. The CDR3 is made up of 14 amino acids. CDR3 in amino acids: CASSLIVSADTQYF. For the CDR3, the DNA is TGCGCCAGCAGCTTGATAGTCTCGGCAGATACGCAGTATTTT. The variable domain in full, completed from reference TRBV5-1 and TRBJ2-3, reads KAGVTQTPRYLIKTRGQQVTLSCSPISGHRSVSWYQQTPGQGLQFLFEYFSETQRNKGNFPGRFSGRQFSNSRSEMNVSTLELGDSALYLCASSLIVSADTQYFGPGTRLTVL.

The CDR3 region has the DNA TGTGCCAGCAGCCAAGATGGGCTCTCCTACAATGAGCAGTTCTTC. Translating gives CASSQDGLSYNEQFF. The chain couples TRBV3-1 (or the pseudogene TRBV3-2) to TRBJ2-1; D not certain. V lost 0 bases, J lost 0 bases, and 6 bases lay in between. Germline CDR1 and CDR2: LGHDT and YNNKEL (reference sequence). CDR3 size: 15 residues.

The V and J genes are TRBV5-1 and TRBJ2-3, with 7 bases aligning to TRBD2. CDR1 and CDR2 from the germline V gene are SGHRS and YFSETQ. V lost 4 bases to trimming and J lost 0 bases; unmatched junction nucleotides: 5. The CDR3 has 15 residues. The CDR3 nucleotides read TGCGCCAGCAGCCCTGCGGGGGTGAGCACAGATACGCAGTATTTT. Translated: CASSPAGVSTDTQYF.

The genes are TRBV6-5 and TRBJ2-1; weak D call: TRBD1 (5 bases). The CDR3 loop spans 12 amino acids. Per the germline V gene, CDR1 is MNHEY and CDR2 is SVGAGI. V dropped 6 bases and J dropped 10 bases, with 13 bases sitting between them. The CDR3 bases are TGTGCCAGCAGCCCCGACAGATGGGAGCAGTTCTTC. It encodes CASSPDRWEQFF.

CDR3 nucleotides: TGTGCCAGCTCAAGAAGGGACAGCTCTACGGGCACTGAAGCTTTCTTT. Translating it yields CASSRRDSSTGTEAFF. The rearrangement joins TRBV18 to TRBJ1-1; 7 bases fit TRBD1. Trimming at V came to 5 bases and at J to 4 bases, leaving 13 bases not matched to a gene. CDR1 and CDR2 (germline): KGHSH, LQKENI. The length of the CDR3 is 16 residues.

The chain has TRBV5-1 and TRBJ1-5; D might be TRBD1 (6 bases). CDR1 is SGHRS, CDR2 YFSETQ, per germline. The CDR3 is 17 residues long. The V and J ends lost 5 bases and 1 base respectively, with 19 bases between them. This CDR3 reads CASSRNTGIRSNQPQHF. The CDR3 nucleotides are TGCGCCAGCAGTCGTAACACAGGGATTAGAAGCAATCAGCCCCAGCATTTT.

The chain recombines TRBV15 with TRBJ2-1, with D possibly being TRBD1 (5 bases). Germline V CDR1 and CDR2: LNHNV, YYDKDF (reference sequence). V gave up 0 bases and J gave up 4 bases, with 10 bases separating them. The CDR3 length is 15 residues. CDR3 nucleotide sequence: TGTGCCACCAGCAGAGATTTCAGGGAATACAATGAGCAGTTCTTC. Translated, it gives CATSRDFREYNEQFF.

The chain is built from TRBV5-1 and TRBJ1-6; 10 bases agree with TRBD1. CDR3 length: 15 amino acids. Losses at the gene ends were 2 bases for V and 9 bases for J; bases not matched to a gene: 5. CDR1 is SGHRS, CDR2 YFSETQ, per germline. The CDR3, as DNA: TGCGCCAGCAGCTTAGAGACAGGGGGCGGTTCACCCCTCCACTTT. This gives the protein CASSLETGGGSPLHF.

The V gene is TRBV19, the J gene TRBJ2-7; 7 nucleotides line up with TRBD2. The CDR3 loop spans 14 amino acids. The germline V gene encodes CDR1 LNHDA and CDR2 SQIVND (reference sequence). With 3 bases clipped from V and 2 bases from J, the junction kept 4 bases outside the gene matches. Here the CDR3 DNA reads TGTGCCAGTAGTATTGCTGGGGGGGCCTACGAGCAGTACTTC. Its translation: CASSIAGGAYEQYF.

This chain connects TRBV5-4 to TRBJ1-2, with D tentatively TRBD1 (5 bases). V lost 4 bases, J lost 3 bases, and 19 bases lay in between. Germline CDR1 is SGHNT and CDR2 is YYREEE (reference sequence). CDR3 size: 16 residues. CDR3 residues: CASSKNPGLRDYGYTF. The CDR3 nucleotides are TGTGCCAGCAGCAAGAATCCGGGACTACGCGACTATGGCTACACCTTC.